The present T cell receptor beta chain was sequenced within a study of OX40 agonist ivuxolimab in advanced cancers. On the study more broadly: About 40% of patients had received prior checkpoint inhibitor therapy.

CDR1 and CDR2 from the germline V gene are SGHVS and FNYEAQ. The CDR3 covers 15 residues. V lost 1 base and J lost 2, with 12 bases in between. Assay used: immunoSEQ multiplex PCR; TCRdb lists only in-frame clones, some missing. Of 12,000 to 15,000 clones listed, about 77% were seen once; the top ten hold about 32%. The specimen comprised CD4+ or CD8+ T cells sorted from blood, sampled in a trial of the OX40 agonist ivuxolimab. The chain combines TRBV7-6 with TRBJ2-7; D not resolved. This sequence originates from an adult with an advanced solid tumor such as melanoma, head and neck, liver or kidney cancer. CDR3 in amino acids: CASSLEGPGTYEQYF. CDR3 in DNA: TGTGCCAGCAGCTTAGAAGGGCCAGGCACCTACGAGCAGTACTTC.